The sequence of this T cell receptor (beta chain) was determined in a study of cytomegalovirus exposure and HLA in healthy donors. Assay: immunoSEQ multiplex PCR; the TCRdb copy retains only in-frame clones and omits some. This sample carries about 250,000 clones, more than 85% of them seen once, and the ten largest clones take around 12%. For this clone: Its antigen is unknown.

V lost 8 bases, J lost 0 bases, and 11 bases lay in between. The CDR3 totals 13 residues. The germline gives CDR1 MNHNY, CDR2 SVGAGI (reference sequence). General observations from the study: It was found in a later analysis that first-cohort TCR clusters tended to co-occur in the 100 to 150 validation repertoires. Most TCR sequences showed up rarely, but some public TCRs showed up in many donors. As confirmed in vitro, a few CMV-associated chains were specific for CMV antigens.

This receptor was taken from a man aged 18-30 years in good health and CMV-seropositive. The specimen sequenced was PBMCs. The chain recombines TRBV6-6 with TRBJ2-7; a possible D gene is TRBD1 (5 bases). CDR3 DNA sequence: TGTGCCAGCGACAGCAAACCCTCCTACGAGCAGTACTTC. Amino acids: CASDSKPSYEQYF.